The rows below give T cell receptor beta chains drawn from one sample of a study of radiation and T cells in renal cell carcinoma. The repertoire was sequenced with immunoSEQ multiplex PCR; TCRdb's copy has only in-frame clones and lacks some. Of about 130,000 clones in the sample, 80% to 90% were seen once. This sample comprised blood, obtained from a patient whose treatment included radiotherapy and nephrectomy. The receptors here all came from an older woman with renal cell carcinoma. Each CDR3 is given with its conserved first and last residue. The D gene is left open where the match is weak. A row's size may be missing; if present it is once, few, many or a size class.

V gene,clone size,D gene,J gene,CDR3 protein,CDR3 DNA
TRBV9,-,-,TRBJ1-1,CASSVGHTMGEAFF,TGTGCCAGCAGCGTAGGGCATACCATGGGAGAAGCTTTCTTT
TRBV15,-,TRBD1,TRBJ1-4,CATSRIDRAEKLFF,TGTGCCACCAGCAGAATCGACAGGGCTGAAAAACTGTTTTTT
TRBV5-1,-,-,TRBJ1-6,CASSLDSSNSPLHF,TGCGCCAGCAGCTTGGATAGCAGTAATTCACCCCTCCACTTT
TRBV10-3,-,-,TRBJ2-7,CAITPTGAGTYEQYF,TGTGCCATCACCCCAACCGGAGCAGGGACCTACGAGCAGTACTTC
TRBV30,few,-,TRBJ1-1,CAWERRVEAFF,TGTGCCTGGGAGAGGCGGGTCGAAGCTTTCTTT
TRBV9,-,-,TRBJ2-5,CASASGGTFQETQYF,TGTGCCAGCGCCAGTGGAGGGACTTTCCAAGAGACCCAGTACTTC
TRBV5-1,-,TRBD1,TRBJ1-2,CASSLAGTDYGYTF,TGCGCCAGCAGCTTGGCGGGGACAGACTATGGCTACACCTTC
TRBV7-2,-,-,TRBJ1-2,CASSLFPGYTF,TGTGCCAGCAGCTTGTTCCCTGGCTACACCTTC
TRBV6-5,once,-,TRBJ2-2,CASTQGQFTGELFF,TGTGCCAGCACTCAAGGGCAGTTCACCGGGGAGCTGTTTTTT
TRBV19,-,-,TRBJ2-5,CASSLTGRETQYF,TGTGCCAGTAGTTTGACAGGAAGGGAGACCCAGTACTTC
TRBV2,-,-,TRBJ2-7,CASKWSYEQYF,TGTGCCAGCAAATGGAGTTACGAGCAGTACTTC
TRBV21-1,-,-,TRBJ2-2,CASSKAHGGADTGELFF,TGTGCCAGCAGCAAAGCGCATGGGGGCGCGGACACCGGGGAGCTGTTTTTT
TRBV2,few,-,TRBJ1-5,CASSEVNSYQPQHF,TGTGCCAGCAGTGAAGTGAACAGCTATCAGCCCCAGCATTTT
TRBV5-4,-,-,TRBJ2-7,CASSLGQGLMEQYF,TGTGCCAGCAGCTTGGGGCAGGGTTTGATGGAGCAGTACTTC
TRBV11-3,-,-,TRBJ2-3,CASSQRTASTDTQYF,TGTGCCAGCAGCCAAAGGACAGCTTCTACAGATACGCAGTATTTT
TRBV19,-,-,TRBJ1-5,CASSMSQGVLDQPQHF,TGTGCCAGTAGTATGTCACAAGGAGTTTTGGATCAGCCCCAGCATTTT
TRBV27,-,-,TRBJ2-5,CASSWTGTQETQYF,TGTGCCAGCAGTTGGACCGGGACCCAAGAGACCCAGTACTTC
TRBV29-1,-,TRBD1,TRBJ1-1,CSVLLRGGGTEAFF,TGCAGCGTCCTGCTCCGAGGGGGCGGCACTGAAGCTTTCTTT
TRBV19,few,TRBD1,TRBJ1-3,CASSPPGTGGSGNTIYF,TGTGCCAGTAGTCCCCCCGGGACAGGGGGCTCTGGAAACACCATATATTTT
TRBV4-2,-,-,TRBJ1-1,CASSQGPNTEAFF,TGTGCCAGCAGCCAAGGGCCGAACACTGAAGCTTTCTTT
TRBV19,once,-,TRBJ2-1,CASSTGPVSDEQFF,TGTGCCAGTAGTACCGGCCCTGTAAGCGATGAGCAGTTCTTC
TRBV28,-,-,TRBJ2-1,CASSPSTNNEQFF,TGTGCCAGCAGTCCTAGTACCAACAATGAGCAGTTCTTC
TRBV5-6,-,TRBD1,TRBJ1-2,CASSLYRTGQTF,TGTGCCAGCAGCTTGTATCGGACAGGGCAAACCTTC
TRBV5-1,once,-,TRBJ2-5,CASSLEETQYF,TGCGCCAGCAGCCTAGAAGAGACCCAGTACTTC
TRBV2,-,TRBD2,TRBJ2-3,CASSEGAAGADTQYF,TGTGCCAGCAGTGAAGGGGCGGCGGGGGCAGATACGCAGTATTTT
TRBV6-5,few,TRBD2,TRBJ2-3,CASSWRGDTQYF,TGTGCCAGCAGTTGGCGGGGGGATACGCAGTATTTT
TRBV18,-,-,TRBJ2-7,CASSPSRDEQYF,TGTGCCAGCTCACCTTCCCGGGACGAGCAGTACTTC